This T cell receptor beta chain was profiled in a study of siplizumab effects on memory and regulatory T cells. Only in-frame clones appear in the TCRdb table, and some are missing; sequencing was by immunoSEQ multiplex PCR. The repertoire holds fewer than 70,000 clones, 80% to 90% seen once, with about 1.5% in the top ten. The CDR3 length is 10 residues. The germline V gene encodes CDR1 MNHNS and CDR2 SASEGT. V gave up 4 bases and J gave up 12 bases, with 9 bases separating them. This TCR was recovered from a human donor in good health. The chain joins TRBV6-1 to TRBJ1-2; no clear D gene. Sequenced: Tregs sorted from blood. DNA for the CDR3: TGTGCCAGCAGTGGGGTCCTCCACACCTTC. Amino acid sequence: CASSGVLHTF.